Given below is one TCR beta chain in context. Indicated time point: persistent/refractory GD, antithyroid drugs over 5 years with positive TRAb. PBMCs provided the RNA from which the TCR library was made. Guidelines of the American Thyroid Association were used to diagnose Graves' disease. Library construction for TCR beta used iRepertoire HTBI primers and Arm-PCR of CDR3 regions. Per the authors' pipeline: In the combined samples, 62 TRBV and approximately 15 TRBJ segments were identified. TCRdb re-derived calls from the multiplex PCR reads in MiXCR, one entry per CDR3 protein. The V and J calls follow TCRdb's processing rather than the paper's. The repertoire consists of fewer than 450,000 distinct CDR3 sequences, with around a quarter occurring once and the leading ten covering about a quarter. Per the germline V gene, CDR1 is SGHDT and CDR2 is YYEEEE. After removal of 0 bases from V and 5 bases from J, the junction contained 5 bases not matched to a gene. The CDR3 has 15 residues.

This sample is part of a study of regulatory T cells in long-lasting Graves disease. Study-wide background: Positive TSH receptor antibodies alongside over 5 years of antithyroid drugs were what marked Graves' disease as persistent.

The chain has TRBV5-6 and TRBJ2-5; 9 nucleotides line up with TRBD1. The specimen comprised peripheral blood mononuclear cells (PBMCs), sampled when the disease was refractory, from a patient treated with antithyroid drugs. This clonotype originated in a female donor with Graves disease. CDR3 sequence: CASSLGDRVWETQYF. CDR3 DNA: TGTGCCAGCAGCTTGGGGGACAGGGTTTGGGAGACCCAGTACTTC. The full variable domain, completed using reference TRBV5-6 and TRBJ2-5, is DAGVTQSPTHLIKTRGQQVTLRCSPKSGHDTVSWYQQALGQGPQFIFQYYEEEERQRGNFPDRFSGHQFPNYSSELNVNALLLGDSALYLCASSLGDRVWETQYFGPGTRLLVL.